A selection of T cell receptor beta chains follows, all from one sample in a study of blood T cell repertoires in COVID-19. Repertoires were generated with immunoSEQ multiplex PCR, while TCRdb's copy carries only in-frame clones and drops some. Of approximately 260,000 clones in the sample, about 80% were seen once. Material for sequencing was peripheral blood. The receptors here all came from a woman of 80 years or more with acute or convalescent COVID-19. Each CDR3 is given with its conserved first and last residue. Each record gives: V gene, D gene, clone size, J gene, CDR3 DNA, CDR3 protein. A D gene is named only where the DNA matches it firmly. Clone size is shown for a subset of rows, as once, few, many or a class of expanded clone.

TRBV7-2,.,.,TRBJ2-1,TGTGCCAGCAGCTTCCCGGGGAGGTACAATGAGCAGTTCTTC,CASSFPGRYNEQFF
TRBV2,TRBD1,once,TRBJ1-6,TGTGCCAGCAGCAGACCGGGACAGGGCCTTTCACCCCTCCACTTT,CASSRPGQGLSPLHF
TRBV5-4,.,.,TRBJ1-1,TGTGCCAGCAGCCCGGGCGGGGGGCCCCGCACTGAAGCTTTCTTT,CASSPGGGPRTEAFF
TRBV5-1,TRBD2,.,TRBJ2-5,TGCGCCAGCAGCCTAGTTGCCCGACTAAGGCGGGGGGAAGAGACCCAGTACTTC,CASSLVARLRRGEETQYF
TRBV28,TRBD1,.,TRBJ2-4,TGTGCCAGCAGCCGAGTTCCCCGGACAGGGGACATTCAGTACTTC,CASSRVPRTGDIQYF
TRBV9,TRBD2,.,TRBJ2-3,TGTGCCAGCAGCGCTAGCGGGGGGGCCGGTACGCAGTATTTT,CASSASGGAGTQYF
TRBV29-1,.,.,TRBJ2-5,TGCAGCGCTCAATTGGGGGGAGAGACCCAGTACTTC,CSAQLGGETQYF
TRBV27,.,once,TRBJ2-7,TGTGCCAGCAGAAACACAGGGACCTACGAGCAGTACTTC,CASRNTGTYEQYF
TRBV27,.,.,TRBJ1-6,TGTGCCAGCAGTCGCCAGGGGCCCTATAATTCACCCCTCCACTTT,CASSRQGPYNSPLHF
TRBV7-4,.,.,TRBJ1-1,TGTGCCAGAAATGACAGCATGAACACTGAAGCTTTCTTT,CARNDSMNTEAFF
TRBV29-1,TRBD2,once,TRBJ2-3,TGCAGCGCTCTCCGGGGGGGAGATACGCAGTATTTT,CSALRGGDTQYF
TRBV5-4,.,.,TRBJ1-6,TGTGCCAGCAGTGGGGGGGTCTATAATTCACCCCTCCACTTT,CASSGGVYNSPLHF
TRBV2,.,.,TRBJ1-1,TGTGCCAGCAGGGATCGAGGGGGTACAAACACTGAAGCTTTCTTT,CASRDRGGTNTEAFF
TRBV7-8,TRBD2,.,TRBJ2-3,TGTGCCAGCAGCTCTGGGAGGGCAGATACGCAGTATTTT,CASSSGRADTQYF
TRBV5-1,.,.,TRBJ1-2,TGCGCCAGCAGCTTACTATCCACTAACTATGGCTACACCTTC,CASSLLSTNYGYTF
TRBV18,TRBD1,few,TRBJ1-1,TGTGCCAGCTCACCGGGACAGGGGAACACTGAAGCTTTCTTT,CASSPGQGNTEAFF
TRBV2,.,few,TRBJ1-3,TGTGCCAGCTGGAAGGGGCAATCCTCTGGAAACACCATATATTTT,CASWKGQSSGNTIYF
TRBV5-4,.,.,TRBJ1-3,TGTGCCAGCAGCTTGGGATCCGGCTCTGGAAACACCATATATTTT,CASSLGSGSGNTIYF
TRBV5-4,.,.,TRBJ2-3,TGTGCCAGCAGCTTGGGAGCTCAGGGGCCTAGCACAGATACGCAGTATTTT,CASSLGAQGPSTDTQYF
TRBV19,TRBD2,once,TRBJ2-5,TGTGCCAGTAGCTCACGGGACGGGGGGGAGGAGACCCAGTACTTC,CASSSRDGGEETQYF
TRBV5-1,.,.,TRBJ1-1,TGCGCCAGCAGAACGCGGGGGGACACTGAAGCTTTCTTT,CASRTRGDTEAFF
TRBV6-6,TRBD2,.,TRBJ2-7,TGTGCCAGCAGTTCGCGGACTAGCGGGGGCGACGAGCAGTACTTC,CASSSRTSGGDEQYF
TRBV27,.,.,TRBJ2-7,TGTGCCAGCAGTCCGGGGTTCTCCTACGAGCAGTACTTC,CASSPGFSYEQYF
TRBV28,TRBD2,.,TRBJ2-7,TGTGCCAGCAGTTTTCATCTAGCGGGGGGACTGACCTACGAGCAGTACTTC,CASSFHLAGGLTYEQYF
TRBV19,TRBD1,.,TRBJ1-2,TGTGCCAGTAGCCGGGACAGGTTCGACTATGGCTACACCTTC,CASSRDRFDYGYTF
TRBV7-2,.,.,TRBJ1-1,TGTGCCAGCAGCGTAACAGGGACCACTGAAGCTTTCTTT,CASSVTGTTEAFF
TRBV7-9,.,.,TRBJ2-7,TGTGCCAGCAGCCCCGAAGGGGCTTACATACACTCCTACGAGCAGTACTTC,CASSPEGAYIHSYEQYF
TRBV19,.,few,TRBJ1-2,TGTGCCAGTAGTGTCAACAGCAACTATGGCTACACCTTC,CASSVNSNYGYTF
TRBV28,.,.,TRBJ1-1,TGTGCCAGCAGTTCCCCGGGGGGGGGTAATAGGGTGAACACTGAAGCTTTCTTT,CASSSPGGGNRVNTEAFF
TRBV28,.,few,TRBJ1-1,TGTGCCAGCAGACCTGCCGGGGGGCTCACTGAAGCTTTCTTT,CASRPAGGLTEAFF
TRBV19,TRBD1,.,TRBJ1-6,TGTGCCAGTAGTATGACCGGGACAGGGTCCGGCTATAATTCACCCCTCCACTTT,CASSMTGTGSGYNSPLHF
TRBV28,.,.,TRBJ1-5,TGTGCCAGCAGTAACCCCGGCAGGTCGGTTAGCAATCAGCCCCAGCATTTT,CASSNPGRSVSNQPQHF
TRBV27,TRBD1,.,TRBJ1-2,TGTGCCAGCAGTCCCCACAGGGGGGCTAACTATGGCTACACCTTC,CASSPHRGANYGYTF
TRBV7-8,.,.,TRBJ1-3,TGTGCCAGCACCCTCGGGGGAGACTCTGGAAACACCATATATTTT,CASTLGGDSGNTIYF
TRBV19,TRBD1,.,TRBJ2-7,TGTGCCAGTAGTACCAGGACAGGGACGAGGGAGCAGTACTTC,CASSTRTGTREQYF
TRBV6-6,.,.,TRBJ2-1,TGTGCCAGCAGTTACGCGGCAGGGCTCTATGAGCAGTTCTTC,CASSYAAGLYEQFF
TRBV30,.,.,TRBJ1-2,TGTGCCTGGAGTGACCTAGCGGGCCGGTATGGCTACACCTTC,CAWSDLAGRYGYTF
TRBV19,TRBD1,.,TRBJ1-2,TGTGCCAGTACCCCCAATCCAGGGGGTGTCCAGACGATACGGGGCTACACCTTC,CASTPNPGGVQTIRGYTF
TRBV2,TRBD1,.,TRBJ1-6,TGTGCCAGCTCCCTGGGACAGCTAGATTCACCCCTCCACTTT,CASSLGQLDSPLHF
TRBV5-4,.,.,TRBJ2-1,TGTGCCAGCAGCTTGCGTGTGACAGCCAACGGGTACAATGAGCAGTTCTTC,CASSLRVTANGYNEQFF
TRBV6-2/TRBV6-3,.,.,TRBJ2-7,TGTGCCAGCCGCCTGGGCCCTCCGACCTACGAGCAGTACTTC,CASRLGPPTYEQYF
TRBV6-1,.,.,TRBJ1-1,TGTGCCAGCAGTGAAACCAGGTACACTGAAGCTTTCTTT,CASSETRYTEAFF
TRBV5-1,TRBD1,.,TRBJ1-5,TGCGCCAGCAGCTTGGCCCCGACAGGGGGGAGCAATCAGCCCCAGCATTTT,CASSLAPTGGSNQPQHF
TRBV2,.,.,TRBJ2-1,TGTGCCAGCGGTCGGACAGCCAATGAGCAGTTCTTC,CASGRTANEQFF
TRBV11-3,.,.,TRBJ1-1,TGTGCCAGCAGCCTGCTGCGGGAGGGTGAAGCTTTCTTT,CASSLLREGEAFF
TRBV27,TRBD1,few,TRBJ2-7,TGTGCCAGCAGTTTTCGGACAGGGATGAGCGAGCAGTACTTC,CASSFRTGMSEQYF
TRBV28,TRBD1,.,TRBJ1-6,TGTGCCAGCAGTTCGGTGGACAGGGGAAATTCACCCCTCCACTTT,CASSSVDRGNSPLHF
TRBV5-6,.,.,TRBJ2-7,TGTGCCAGCAGCTTCGCGGGCGTCGGGCGCGAGCAGTACTTC,CASSFAGVGREQYF
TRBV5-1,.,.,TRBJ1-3,TGCGCCAGCACCGCGGGGAGCTCTGGAAACACCATATATTTT,CASTAGSSGNTIYF
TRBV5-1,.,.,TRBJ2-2,TGCGCCAGCGGGGCAGCAGGGACCGGGGAGCTGTTTTTT,CASGAAGTGELFF
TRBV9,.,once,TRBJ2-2,TGTGCCAGCAGCGTAGGACAGGCGGGCCCGATCACCGGGGAGCTGTTTTTT,CASSVGQAGPITGELFF